The present T cell receptor (beta chain) was sequenced within a study of low-dose radiotherapy and immunotherapy resistance in tumors (dated by TCRdb to between 2021 and 2022). Turning to the overall study: Cohort 1 received 0.5 Gy per fraction every 2 weeks, with a prescribed total PTV dose of 6.5 Gy. In Cohort 2, 1 Gy per fraction was delivered every two weeks, for a total of 13 Gy over 26 weeks. Nivolumab was administered intravenously as a 240 mg flat dose every two weeks, and ipilimumab was administered intravenously at 1 mg/kg every six weeks. Trial participants were not randomized into treatment groups. Patients took aspirin 300 mg orally once daily for four cycles, starting on cycle 1 day 1. Intravenous cyclophosphamide at 200 mg/m2 was administered every two weeks, one day ahead of each radiation and immunotherapy administration. Eight patients were included in the translational analysis, namely three from the first dose cohort plus the first five from the second dose cohort.

CDR1 and CDR2 were assigned from the germline V gene as MNHEY and SVGEGT. V lost 5 bases and J lost 6 bases, and the count of bases not matched to a germline gene is 10. The CDR3 sequence holds 16 residues, the cysteine and phenylalanine included. Only the CDR3 DNA stays, 48 bases, in frame from base 1. The instrument given in TCRdb is Illumina HiSeq 2500. First-strand cDNA was synthesized with Superscript III and a set of TRAV- and TRBV-specific primers, covering both TCRalpha and TCRbeta chains. A roughly 21-cycle PCR with Phusion amplified the TCRs, pairing a constant-region primer with the adapter that was attached to the V primers. Amplification of the isolated mRNA was done with the MessageAmp II aRNA Amplification Kit, which involved an approximately 15-hour in vitro transcription at 37 degrees C. The Dynabeads mRNA DIRECT Purification Kit was used to isolate mRNA for TCR sequencing. Indexed Illumina adapters were added in a second roughly 23-cycle Phusion PCR, and the resulting products were purified with AMPure XP beads. The source study handled its data this way. Using custom Perl scripts, TCR sequences encoding the same protein were pooled, out-of-frame sequences were removed, and the abundance of each clonotype was computed. Any TCR sequence supported by only a single read was excluded from analysis. Repertoire metrics included Shannon entropy, Gini index, clonality, richness, and frequency of TCRs shared between repertoires. TCRdb itself trimmed the public reads at Q25 with fastp, ran MiXCR and retained productive beta chains. Rows with a matching CDR3 protein are joined into one entry that keeps the most common DNA and genes. The V and J calls, along with clone size, are taken from TCRdb and not from the paper's own processing. The sample data list tens of thousands of distinct CDR3 sequences, and 20% of these were observed just once. Around 13% of the sample lies in the top ten.

This clonotype was picked up many times. This clone's antigen is unknown. No base-level quality is on record; no much larger clone is a single base apart. This specimen's time point label, interpreted: after trial treatment. The treatment or condition label for this specimen denotes: LDRT plus nivolumab, ipilimumab, low-dose cyclophosphamide and aspirin (RACIN trial). The donors came from RACIN, which was a single-arm phase I dose-escalation trial that paired nivolumab and ipilimumab with aspirin, low-dose cyclophosphamide and low-dose radiotherapy. Eligible patients had advanced, TIL-negative solid tumors.

Here the sequenced sample was PBMCs, taken after low-dose radiotherapy plus immunotherapy. The receptor comes from a female donor with ovarian cancer. The rearranged segments are TRBV6-2 or TRBV6-3 and TRBJ2-1; 10 nucleotides in the junction match TRBD2. The encoded CDR3 is CASSDFRLAGSNEQFF. At the DNA level, the sequence is TGTGCCAGCAGTGACTTTCGACTAGCGGGTAGCAATGAGCAGTTCTTC.